The next 21 T cell receptor beta chains were all read from a single sample in a study of tumor-infiltrating lymphocytes in primary liver carcinoma. The authors made TCR beta cDNA from approximately 500 ng total RNA with a constant-region primer. Researchers made the TCR beta libraries by running three nested multiplex PCR rounds with slightly modified ARM-PCR. The first two PCR rounds used TRBV1-TRBV30 forward primers with a C-beta reverse primer, nine to eleven cycles each. Via MiXCR, TCRdb re-called the multiplex PCR reads, giving one row per CDR3 protein. The data show some 180,000 distinct CDR3 sequences, around 60% seen once. Germline DNA was also extracted, and blood RNA was taken from unsorted whole blood. The sample consisted of peripheral blood. The receptors shown here come from a man aged 40-55 years with primary liver carcinoma and hepatitis B virus infection.

This clonotype occurred a few times. A single base separates this from a much larger clone, so it may be a read error. The J gene is TRBJ2-2, the V gene TRBV11-2; a possible D gene is TRBD2 (6 bases). CDR1 is SGHAT, CDR2 FQNNGV, per germline. The CDR3 spans 14 residues. CDR3 loop: CTSSSTTGGGELFF. In nucleotides, the CDR3 is TGTACCAGCAGTTCTACGACCGGGGGCGGGGAGCTGTTTTTT.

Details on this clonotype: Given a much more abundant clone one base away, this may be a read error. This chain connects TRBV6-5 to TRBJ2-3, with no clear D. Germline loops: CDR1 MNHEY, CDR2 SVGAGI. V lost 5 bases and J 5 bases, leaving 17 bases between the germline ends. CDR3 length: 15 residues. CDR3 sequence reads: CASSRDRHGRDTQYF. The CDR3 DNA reads TGTGCCAGCAGTCGCGACCGACATGGTCGAGATACGCAGTATTTT.

The chain carries TRBV19 and TRBJ2-6; D unclear. V dropped 3 bases and J dropped 2 bases, with 8 bases sitting between them. The germline V gene has CDR1 LNHDA and CDR2 SQIVND (reference sequence). The CDR3 sequence is 15 residues long. The DNA of the CDR3 is TGTGCCAGTAGTATGGATGGTACTGGGGCCAACGTCCTGACTTTC. Protein: CASSMDGTGANVLTF.

As regards this clonotype: A read error may be the cause here, since a much bigger clone is one base away. The chain couples TRBV10-3 to TRBJ2-3; possible D gene TRBD2, 7 bases. The CDR3 runs 15 residues. In germline, CDR1 is ENHRY, CDR2 SYGVKD. The V end lost 6 bases, the J end lost 1 base, and 14 bases lay between the germline ends. The CDR3 sequence is CAIRERGAGTDTQYF. CDR3 sequence (DNA): TGTGCCATCAGGGAACGGGGGGCCGGCACAGATACGCAGTATTTT.

In its sample, this clonotype was seen a few times. The V and J genes are TRBV10-3 and TRBJ2-5, with 12 bases fitting TRBD2. Germline V gene lookup returns CDR1 ENHRY and CDR2 SYGVKD. The CDR3 has 17 amino acids. Trimming cost V 6 bases and J 3 bases; bases outside gene matches: 11. The CDR3 region is CAISSGLAGRGEETQYF. The CDR3 DNA follows: TGTGCCATCAGCAGCGGACTAGCGGGAAGGGGGGAAGAGACCCAGTACTTC.

This rearrangement joins TRBV29-1 to TRBJ2-3; 10 bases align to TRBD2. The germline V gene has CDR1 SQVTM and CDR2 ANQGSEA. The junction had 7 bases not matched to a gene; V was cut back by 4 bases and J by 3 bases. The CDR3 extends over 15 amino acids. The CDR3 protein is CSVVWASGRTDTQYF. For the CDR3, the DNA is TGCAGCGTTGTATGGGCTAGCGGGAGAACAGATACGCAGTATTTT.

Worth noting for this clonotype: At one boundary the junction diverges from the germline segment, which might be a read error. Written as DNA, the CDR3 is TGCACCAGCAGTGAGTCTAGCGGGATAGTGTACGAGCAGTACTTC. Translation gives CTSSESSGIVYEQYF. The gene calls are TRBV10-2 and TRBJ2-7; the match to TRBD2 covers 9 bases. Germline V gives CDR1 WSHSY, CDR2 SAAADI. The CDR3 is made up of 15 amino acids.

The chain is built from TRBV4-1 and TRBJ2-1; 8 bases agree with TRBD2. Germline V gene sequence: CDR1 MGHRA, CDR2 YSYEKL. With 4 bases clipped from V and 13 bases from J, the junction kept 9 bases outside the gene matches. This CDR3 comprises 13 residues. The CDR3, as DNA: TGCGCCAGCAGCCGAGGAGCGGGAGTAGGTCAGTTCTTC. Translating it yields CASSRGAGVGQFF.

To note about this clonotype: The junction shows a germline mismatch at one end, possibly a read error. The V and J genes are TRBV29-1 and TRBJ1-1; no reliable D call. The CDR3 length is 13 residues. Germline loops: CDR1 SQVTM, CDR2 ANQGSEA. This CDR3 is CSVLKGTNTEAIF. The DNA of the CDR3 is TGCAGCGTTTTAAAGGGTACCAACACTGAAGCTATCTTT.

This clonotype was picked up a small number of times. A clone one base away is much larger, so this may be a read error. V usage is TRBV6-6 and J usage is TRBJ2-1, with TRBD2 matching 11 bases. Germline assignment: CDR1 MNHNY and CDR2 SVGAGI (reference sequence). J was trimmed by 5 bases and V by 7 bases; bases with no gene match: 4. CDR3 length: 14 residues. The CDR3 protein is CASTGTSGNNEQFF. The CDR3, as DNA: TGTGCCAGCACCGGGACTAGCGGTAACAATGAGCAGTTCTTC.

This clonotype came up many times. The chain's CDR3 is CATELSGANVLTF. The CDR3 nucleotides read TGTGCCACGGAACTTTCTGGGGCCAACGTCCTGACTTTC. The rearrangement uses TRBV11-2 and TRBJ2-6; D is unclear. The CDR3 extends over 13 amino acids. Germline CDR1 reads SGHAT; CDR2 reads FQNNGV. V was trimmed by 10 bases and J by 1 base, leaving 8 bases between them. Full variable domain (rest looked up from reference TRBV11-2 and TRBJ2-6): EAGVAQSPRYKIIEKRQSVAFWCNPISGHATLYWYQQILGQGPKLLIQFQNNGVVDDSQLPKDRFSAERLKGVDSTLKIQPAKLEDSAVYLCATELSGANVLTFGAGSRLTVL.

As to this clonotype: A much larger clone lies a single base off, so this may be a read error. The J gene is TRBJ2-1, the V gene TRBV12-3 or TRBV12-4, with TRBD1 as a possible D gene (5 bases). This CDR3 region has 13 residues. In nucleotides, the CDR3 is TGTGCCAGCATTTTAGCCCAGGGCTATGAGCAGTTCTTC. Its translation is CASILAQGYEQFF.

V is TRBV7-8 and J is TRBJ2-7; 7 nucleotides match TRBD1. The CDR3 is made up of 15 amino acids. The ends lost 4 bases at V and 3 bases at J; junction bases unmatched: 9. Germline V gene sequence: CDR1 SGHVS, CDR2 FQNEAQ. The CDR3 is CASSSSGQIYYEQYF. CDR3 bases: TGTGCCAGCAGCTCCTCGGGACAGATCTACTACGAGCAGTACTTC.

Turning to this clonotype: A much larger clone is a single base away; this may be a read error. This rearrangement joins TRBV11-1 to TRBJ2-4, with 9 bases lining up with TRBD1. Germline V gene sequence: CDR1 SGHAT, CDR2 FQDESV (reference sequence). The CDR3 spans 16 residues. The CDR3 DNA reads as TGTGACAGCAGCTCCGGGACAGGGTCTAACCAAAACATTCAGTACTTC. Protein: CDSSSGTGSNQNIQYF.

The count of this clonotype is one. It is likely a read error, because the conserved phenylalanine at the end of the CDR3 is missing. This rearrangement joins TRBV5-4 to TRBJ2-5; D is possibly TRBD1 (5 bases). The CDR3 is made up of 15 amino acids. From germline, CDR1 is SGHNT and CDR2 YYREEE (reference sequence). Trimming removed 5 bases at V and 2 bases at J, with 16 bases between. In DNA form, the CDR3 reads TGTGCCAGCAGTGGTCCCATTGGGGCGCAAGAGACCCAGTACATC. This translates into CASSGPIGAQETQYI.

This clonotype showed up just once. The chain joins TRBV11-1 to TRBJ2-3; TRBD2 matches 7 bases. CDR1 and CDR2 from the germline V gene are SGHAT and FQDESV (reference sequence). The CDR3 totals 14 residues. CDR3 in amino acids: CVRSLGTTLDTQYF. As DNA, the CDR3 is TGTGTCAGGAGCCTAGGGACTACCTTAGATACGCAGTATTTT.

On this clonotype: The junction shows a germline mismatch at one end, possibly a read error. The V call is TRBV4-2, the J call TRBJ2-7; possible D gene TRBD2, 5 bases. The germline CDR1 and CDR2 sequences are LGHNA and YNFKEQ. This CDR3 has 12 residues. In DNA form, the CDR3 reads TGTGGCAGCAGCCAAGCGGACTACGAGCAGTACTTC. Its protein is CGSSQADYEQYF.

The genes are TRBV11-2 and TRBJ2-5, with TRBD2 matching 11 bases. The CDR3 totals 15 residues. Losses at the gene ends were 2 bases for V and 13 bases for J; bases not matched to a gene: 12. Germline V CDR1 and CDR2: SGHAT, FQNNGV. The CDR3 DNA follows: TGTGCCAGCAGCTTAAATCCCGGGACTAGCGGCCCGCGGTACTTC. Translated, it gives CASSLNPGTSGPRYF.

The sample holds a few counts of this clonotype. V gene TRBV10-2 combines with J gene TRBJ2-7, with a possible D match to TRBD2 (6 bases). Germline V gene lookup returns CDR1 WSHSY and CDR2 SAAADI. V was pared by 6 bases and J by 3 bases, with 18 bases between. CDR3 length: 15 residues. The CDR3 DNA sequence: TGCGCCAGCAGCTATGCTGGGACTGGCAACTACGAGCAGTACTTC. Its protein product is CASSYAGTGNYEQYF.

In the case of this clonotype: Germline is not matched at one junction end, which may reflect a read error. This chain links TRBV6-6 with TRBJ2-7, with D possibly TRBD1 on 5 matching bases. Germline CDR1 MNHNY, CDR2 SVGAGI (reference sequence). This CDR3 is 18 amino acids long. The CDR3 DNA reads as TGTGTCAGCAGTTACTTAAACTCACGTCTAGTAGGGGCCTACGAGCAGTACTTC. Translating gives CVSSYLNSRLVGAYEQYF.

About this clonotype itself: Given a much more abundant clone one base away, this may be a read error. The chain recombines TRBV11-3 with TRBJ2-1, with 7 positions matching TRBD2. CDR1 is SGHNT and CDR2 is YENEEA in the germline V gene. This CDR3 has 16 residues. J gave up 6 bases and V 1 base, and 9 bases lay outside the gene matches. CDR3 nucleotides: TGTGCCAGCAGCTTAGGGGTGAGCGGGGCCAGCAATGAGCAGTTCTTC. Protein sequence: CASSLGVSGASNEQFF.